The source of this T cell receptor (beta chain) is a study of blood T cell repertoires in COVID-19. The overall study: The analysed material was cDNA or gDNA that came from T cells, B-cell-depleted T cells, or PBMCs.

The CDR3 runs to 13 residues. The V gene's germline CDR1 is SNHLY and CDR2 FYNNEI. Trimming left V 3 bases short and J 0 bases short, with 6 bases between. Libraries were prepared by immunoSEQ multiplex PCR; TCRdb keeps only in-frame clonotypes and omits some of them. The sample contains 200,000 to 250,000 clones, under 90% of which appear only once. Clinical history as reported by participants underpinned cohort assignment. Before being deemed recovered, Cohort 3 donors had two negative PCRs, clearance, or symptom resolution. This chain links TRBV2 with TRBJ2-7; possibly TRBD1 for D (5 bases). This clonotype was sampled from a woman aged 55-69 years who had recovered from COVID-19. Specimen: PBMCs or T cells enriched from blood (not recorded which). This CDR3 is CASSDRASYEQYF. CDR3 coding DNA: TGTGCCAGCAGTGACAGGGCCTCCTACGAGCAGTACTTC.